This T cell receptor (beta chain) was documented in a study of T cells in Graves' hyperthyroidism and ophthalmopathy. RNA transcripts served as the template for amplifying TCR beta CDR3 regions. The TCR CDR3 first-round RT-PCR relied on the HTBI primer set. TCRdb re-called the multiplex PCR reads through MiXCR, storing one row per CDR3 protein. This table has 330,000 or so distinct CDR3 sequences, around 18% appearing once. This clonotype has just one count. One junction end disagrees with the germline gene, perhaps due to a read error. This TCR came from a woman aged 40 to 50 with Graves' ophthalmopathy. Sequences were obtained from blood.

CDR3 nucleotide sequence: TGCAGCGTAGATGACAGGGGAGACTATGGCTACGCCTTC. Protein sequence: CSVDDRGDYGYAF. The chain combines TRBV29-1 with TRBJ1-2, with 8 bases lining up with TRBD1. The CDR3 covers 13 residues. Germline values: CDR1 SQVTM, CDR2 ANQGSEA.